This T cell receptor beta chain appears in the sequencing data of a study of CD8 T cells in Susac syndrome. Whole-study results and caveats: As acknowledged by the study, its TCR sequencing and HLA analysis included a relatively small number of individuals.

Reverse transcription used roughly 0.5 to 1 ug RNA and random hexamers. A multiplex approach, immunoSEQ multiplex PCR, amplified TCR beta CDR3 across 54 Vbeta and 13 Jbeta. TCRdb called the immunoSEQ multiplex PCR reads again in MiXCR, with one record for every CDR3 protein. The data show 250,000 to 300,000 distinct CDR3 sequences, with approximately 81% seen just once and 0.11% held by the top ten. Comment on this clonotype: Its target is unknown. The germline gene is not matched at one end of the junction; a read error may be the cause.

CD8+ and CD4+ T cells circulating in blood were sequenced for TCR beta. TEMRA cells were FACS-enriched, with CD8+ and CD4+ T cells isolated negatively. This CDR3 has 14 amino acids. The V gene's germline CDR1 is SQVTM and CDR2 ANQGSEA. This TCR derives from a human donor with multiple sclerosis. Sequencing was carried out using CD8+ T cells from PBMCs. The rearrangement joins TRBV29-1 to TRBJ1-1; 7 bases align to TRBD1. Here the CDR3 reads CSVLPTGRNTEASF. The CDR3 DNA follows: TGCAGCGTTCTCCCGACAGGGAGGAACACTGAAGCTTCCTTT.